What follows are 29 T cell receptor beta chains derived from one specimen sequenced in a study of tumor-infiltrating lymphocytes in primary liver carcinoma. Researchers generated TCR beta cDNA from about 530 ng of total RNA, relying on a constant-region primer. Modified slightly, ARM-PCR produced TCR beta libraries over three nested multiplex PCR rounds. Researchers ran the first two PCR rounds for roughly 11 cycles each with TRBV1-TRBV30 forward primers and a C-beta reverse primer. Each CDR3 protein is one row after TCRdb ran MiXCR on the multiplex PCR reads. This sample carries fewer than 400,000 distinct CDR3 sequences, over 55% of them seen once, and the ten largest clones take 9% to 10%. Blood RNA came from unsorted whole blood; germline DNA was also extracted. Material for sequencing was peripheral blood. The receptors come from a man aged 35-49 years with primary liver carcinoma and hepatitis B virus infection.

In this sample, this clonotype turned up once. Germline is not matched at one junction end, which may reflect a read error. The chain couples TRBV4-3 to TRBJ1-5; D call uncertain. Germline values: CDR1 LGHNA, CDR2 YSLEER. The CDR3 contains 15 residues. The chain's CDR3 is CASSQDMGNSQPQHF. CDR3 in DNA: TGCGCGAGCAGCCAAGATATGGGGAACAGTCAGCCCCAGCATTTT.

Comments on this clonotype: Mismatch with germline at one junction end may stem from a read error. The chain has TRBV7-9 and TRBJ1-2; D gene unclear. The CDR3 extends over 14 amino acids. Germline-derived CDR1 and CDR2 are SEHNR and FQNEAQ (reference sequence). The CDR3 nucleotides read TGTGTCAGCAGCCCTCCGGGCGGAGCCTATGGCTACACCTTC. Amino acids: CVSSPPGGAYGYTF.

The table lists this clonotype with a few counts. This could be a read error, since a much larger clone is one nucleotide away. No conserved phenylalanine or tryptophan ends this CDR3, so it is likely a read error. The chain couples TRBV29-1 to TRBJ2-1; D may be TRBD1 or TRBD2 (5 bases each). V was pared by 6 bases and J by 0 bases, with 12 bases between. The CDR3 is made up of 14 amino acids. The V gene's germline CDR1 is SQVTM and CDR2 ANQGSEA. The CDR3 region has the DNA TGCAGCGTCCTCGCAGGGAGCTCCTACAATGAGCAGTTCCTC. It yields the protein CSVLAGSSYNEQFL.

This clonotype was found many times. The gene calls are TRBV29-1 and TRBJ2-7, with 9 bases aligning to TRBD1. The germline V gene encodes CDR1 SQVTM and CDR2 ANQGSEA. The CDR3 spans 13 residues. V lost 7 bases, J lost 3 bases, and 7 bases stayed unmatched. DNA for the CDR3: TGCAGCGCCCTTGAGGACAGGGGCTACGAGCAGTACTTC. It translates to CSALEDRGYEQYF.

Points on this clonotype: Given a much more abundant clone one base away, this may be a read error. The chain carries TRBV10-3 and TRBJ2-3; D remains unclear. Germline CDR1 and CDR2: ENHRY and SYGVKD. This CDR3 region has 14 residues. Trimming stripped 4 bases from V and 0 bases from J, with 8 bases between. The CDR3 DNA reads TGTGCCATCAGTGTGGGCCGGAGCACAGATACGCAGTATTTT. This translates into CAISVGRSTDTQYF.

This clonotype has a count of ten or more. V gene TRBV29-1 combines with J gene TRBJ2-7; the match to TRBD1 covers 10 bases. Germline-derived CDR1 and CDR2 are SQVTM and ANQGSEA. The CDR3 contains 13 residues. V shed 4 bases, J shed 5 bases, and the junction held 5 bases outside the gene matches. The DNA of the CDR3 is TGCAGCGTTGGGACAGGGGGTGAAGACGAGCAGTACTTC. This gives the protein CSVGTGGEDEQYF.

As for this clonotype: A much larger clone sits a single nucleotide away, making a read error possible. The chain recombines TRBV4-1 with TRBJ2-1; TRBD2 matches at 13 bases. J gave up 7 bases and V 4 bases, and 7 bases lay outside the gene matches. This CDR3 contains 16 residues. The V gene's germline CDR1 is MGHRA and CDR2 YSYEKL. The DNA for the CDR3 is TGCGCCAGCAGCCCAGTCCCGGGACTAGCGGGGAATGAGCAGTTCTTC. Translation gives CASSPVPGLAGNEQFF.

Ten or more counts support this clonotype. The chain recombines TRBV4-3 with TRBJ2-3; the match to TRBD2 covers 14 bases. The junction had 4 bases not matched to a gene; V was cut back by 5 bases and J by 6 bases. Per germline, CDR1 LGHNA and CDR2 YSLEER. This CDR3 has 15 residues. The CDR3: CASSEGLAGEDTQYF. In DNA, the CDR3 is TGCGCCAGCAGCGAGGGACTAGCGGGAGAGGATACGCAGTATTTT.

This sequence joins TRBV4-1 and TRBJ1-2, with 7 bases aligning to TRBD1. V was clipped by 0 bases and J by 4 bases; unmatched bases: 8. The germline CDR1 and CDR2 sequences are MGHRA and YSYEKL. This CDR3 spans 16 amino acids. The CDR3 sequence: CASSQDPGTETYGYTF. The DNA of the CDR3 is TGCGCCAGCAGCCAAGACCCCGGGACAGAGACCTATGGCTACACCTTC.

A word on this clonotype: A much larger clone lies one base from this, so it may be a read error. The chain has TRBV6-2 or TRBV6-3 and TRBJ2-2; no clear D gene. Per the germline V gene, CDR1 is MNHEY and CDR2 is SVGEGT. There are 16 residues in the CDR3. Trimming stripped 6 bases from V and 0 bases from J, with 14 bases between. DNA for the CDR3: TGTGCCAGCAGCGCCAGCAGTAGAGCGAACACCGGGGAGCTGTTTTTT. It codes for CASSASSRANTGELFF.

The chain uses TRBV28 and TRBJ1-1; 9 bases line up with TRBD1. J was trimmed by 6 bases and V by 5 bases; bases with no gene match: 16. CDR1 and CDR2 (germline): MDHEN, SYDVKM. The CDR3 is 17 amino acids. This CDR3 reads CASSLADRGYSRSEAFF. DNA for the CDR3: TGTGCCAGCAGTCTCGCGGACAGGGGTTATTCGCGGTCTGAAGCTTTCTTT. The whole variable domain, filled in from reference TRBV28 and TRBJ1-1, reads DVKVTQSSRYLVKRTGEKVFLECVQDMDHENMFWYRQDPGLGLRLIYFSYDVKMKEKGDIPEGYSVSREKKERFSLILESASTNQTSMYLCASSLADRGYSRSEAFFGQGTRLTVV.

This clonotype was seen at least ten times. This sequence joins TRBV11-2 and TRBJ2-2; 12 bases line up with TRBD2. CDR3 length equals 17 residues. V lost 4 bases to trimming and J lost 6 bases; unmatched junction nucleotides: 9. Germline values: CDR1 SGHAT, CDR2 FQNNGV. The CDR3 loop reads CASSSPRLAGAAGELFF. DNA for the CDR3: TGTGCCAGCAGCTCCCCCAGACTAGCGGGAGCCGCCGGGGAGCTGTTTTTT.

This clonotype was seen ten or more times. The gene calls are TRBV6-5 and TRBJ2-6; tentative D call: TRBD1 (6 bases). The CDR3 is 15 residues long. The V end was cut by 5 bases, the J end by 2 bases, with 10 bases between. Germline assignment: CDR1 MNHEY and CDR2 SVGAGI. CDR3 coding DNA: TGTGCCAGCAGTCTCTCAGGGGCTGGGGCCAACGTCCTGACTTTC. Protein sequence: CASSLSGAGANVLTF.

This chain connects TRBV14 to TRBJ2-1; D ambiguous. This CDR3 contains 15 residues. Trimming pared 3 bases from V and 2 bases from J, leaving 11 bases between. Per germline, CDR1 SGHDN and CDR2 FVKESK. CDR3 DNA: TGTGCCAGCAGCCACCGGCTATCGGCCTACAATGAGCAGTTCTTC. Translating it yields CASSHRLSAYNEQFF.

V usage is TRBV6-6 and J usage is TRBJ1-2; D is perhaps TRBD1 (6 bases). Germline CDR1 is MNHNY and CDR2 is SVGAGI (reference sequence). The length of the CDR3 is 13 residues. The V gene lost 5 bases and the J gene lost 6 bases, with 13 bases spanning the gap. The CDR3 bases are TGTGCCAGCAGTGAGGACAGTAAGGATGGCTACACCTTC. Translation gives CASSEDSKDGYTF.

This clonotype was seen only once. Being one base from a much bigger clone, this may be a read error. The chain couples TRBV7-9 to TRBJ2-5; possible D gene TRBD2, 5 bases. Trimming took 5 bases from V and 4 from J, leaving 11 bases between them. Germline values: CDR1 SEHNR, CDR2 FQNEAQ (reference sequence). The CDR3 totals 13 residues. The CDR3 loop is CASSRGRGETQYF. In DNA, the CDR3 is TGTGCCAGCAGCCGTGGACGGGGAGAGACCCAGTACTTC. The variable domain in full, completed from reference TRBV7-9 and TRBJ2-5, reads DTGVSQNPRHKITKRGQNVTFRCDPISEHNRLYWYRQTLGQGPEFLTYFQNEAQLEKSRLLSDRFSAERPKGSFSTLEIQRTEQGDSAMYLCASSRGRGETQYFGPGTRLLVL.

This clonotype was recorded many times. The chain uses TRBV29-1 and TRBJ2-7; 10 bases match TRBD1. Germline V gene data show CDR1 as SQVTM and CDR2 as ANQGSEA. V lost 7 bases and J lost 5; bases outside the gene matches: 8. The CDR3 sequence is 13 residues long. The CDR3 bases are TGCAGCGCCGGGGACAGGGGTCGCGACGAGCAGTACTTC. As protein: CSAGDRGRDEQYF.

As for this clonotype: A much larger clone differs from this one at a single base, so this may be a read error. This rearrangement joins TRBV6-5 to TRBJ1-2; D call uncertain. There are 14 residues in the CDR3. CDR1 and CDR2 from the germline V gene are MNHEY and SVGAGI. CDR3 DNA: TGTACCAGCAGTTACTCGAGGGTCGCGGGAGGCTACACCTTC. It specifies CTSSYSRVAGGYTF.

In regard to this clonotype: This clone may be a read error of a much larger clone one base away. The chain employs TRBV12-3 or TRBV12-4 and TRBJ1-3; D perhaps matches TRBD1 (5 bases). The CDR3 runs to 13 residues. CDR3 nucleotides: TGTGTCAGCAGTACAGGTTCTGGAAACACCATATATTTT. Protein: CVSSTGSGNTIYF.

The rearrangement joins TRBV7-2 to TRBJ2-3; 11 bases are shared with TRBD2. The CDR3 covers 16 residues. J gave up 3 bases and V 4 bases, and 6 bases lay outside the gene matches. Germline-derived CDR1 and CDR2 are SGHTA and FQGNSA. The CDR3 nucleotides read TGTGCCAGCAGCTCTGGACTAGCGGGCTGTACAGATACGCAGTATTTT. Its translation is CASSSGLAGCTDTQYF.

This clonotype was detected once. Being one base from a much bigger clone, this may be a read error. The chain employs TRBV29-1 and TRBJ2-7, with a weak D call TRBD1 (6 bases). This CDR3 comprises 15 residues. Germline values: CDR1 SQVTM, CDR2 ANQGSEA. Trimming pared 6 bases from V and 3 bases from J, leaving 21 bases between. The CDR3 is CSVARGQRGGYEQYF. DNA of the CDR3: TGCAGCGTCGCACGCGGACAGAGGGGCGGCTACGAGCAGTACTTC.

Comments on this clonotype: The CDR3 does not end in the conserved phenylalanine or tryptophan, so this is likely a read error. The CDR3 DNA reads TGTGCCAGCAGTTACGCGGGGATCGGCAACACTGAAGCTTTCATT. Residues: CASSYAGIGNTEAFI. The chain couples TRBV6-5 to TRBJ1-1; no definite D call. The germline CDR1 and CDR2 sequences are MNHEY and SVGAGI. This CDR3 has 15 amino acids. Trimming pared 2 bases from V and 2 bases from J, leaving 12 bases between.

As concerns this clonotype: This clone may be a read error of a much larger clone one base away. This chain connects TRBV6-1 to TRBJ2-4; TRBD1 aligns across 7 bases. Per the germline V gene, CDR1 is MNHNS and CDR2 is SASEGT. The ends lost 6 bases at V and 1 base at J; junction bases unmatched: 0. The CDR3 totals 13 residues. The CDR3 reads CASRGQAKNIQYF. CDR3 nucleotide sequence: TGTGCCAGCAGGGGACAGGCCAAAAACATTCAGTACTTC.

The chain joins TRBV11-2 to TRBJ2-3, with D tentatively TRBD2 (5 bases). The length of the CDR3 is 15 residues. Trimming took 1 base from V and 7 from J, leaving 15 bases between them. CDR1 is SGHAT and CDR2 is FQNNGV in the germline V gene. The DNA of the CDR3 is TGTGCCAGCAGCTTAGGAGGGAGCCGCGCAAATACGCAGTATTTT. Translated, it gives CASSLGGSRANTQYF.

Remarks on this clonotype: A read error is possible here, since a much larger clone lies one base away. This chain connects TRBV6-6 to TRBJ2-1; 8 bases agree with TRBD1. Losses at the gene ends were 7 bases for V and 6 bases for J; bases not matched to a gene: 2. Germline V gene lookup returns CDR1 MNHNY and CDR2 SVGAGI (reference sequence). The CDR3 has 12 residues. Written as DNA, the CDR3 is TGTGCCAGCAATGACAGGGGCAATGAGCAGTTCTTC. Translated: CASNDRGNEQFF.

This chain joins TRBV10-3 and TRBJ2-2; the D gene is possibly TRBD2 (7 bases). The CDR3 totals 11 residues. Looked up from germline, CDR1 is ENHRY and CDR2 is SYGVKD. The V gene lost 8 bases and the J gene lost 9 bases, with 10 bases spanning the gap. In DNA form, the CDR3 reads TGTGCCATCGGGGGGGCCCGGGAGCTGTTTTTT. It encodes CAIGGARELFF.

This clonotype was recorded at least ten times. The chain links TRBV6-5 to TRBJ1-4, with D possibly TRBD1 on 6 matching bases. V shed 2 bases and J shed 3 bases, with 13 bases lying between them. Per the germline V gene, CDR1 is MNHEY and CDR2 is SVGAGI. The CDR3 totals 16 residues. DNA for the CDR3: TGTGCCAGCAGTTACGGGGGGGCCCTGGCTAATGAAAAACTGTTTTTT. Protein sequence: CASSYGGALANEKLFF.

Comment on this clonotype: The CDR3 does not close with the conserved phenylalanine or tryptophan, likely indicating a read error. J is TRBJ2-7 and V is TRBV11-1; 11 bases fit TRBD1. Trimming cost V 1 base and J 6 bases; bases outside gene matches: 5. The CDR3 runs to 15 residues. Germline V gives CDR1 SGHAT, CDR2 FQDESV (reference sequence). The CDR3 sequence: CASSLGGQGVSEQYL. Here the CDR3 DNA reads TGTGCCAGCAGCTTAGGGGGACAGGGGGTAAGCGAGCAGTACTTA.

This clonotype was seen ten or more times. The V gene is TRBV6-5, the J gene TRBJ2-1; D unresolved. Germline CDR1 is MNHEY and CDR2 is SVGAGI. CDR3 length: 12 amino acids. Trimming took 4 bases from V and 7 from J, leaving 8 bases between them. The CDR3 region is CASSLSGNEQFF. The CDR3 DNA reads TGTGCCAGCAGTTTAAGTGGTAATGAGCAGTTCTTC.